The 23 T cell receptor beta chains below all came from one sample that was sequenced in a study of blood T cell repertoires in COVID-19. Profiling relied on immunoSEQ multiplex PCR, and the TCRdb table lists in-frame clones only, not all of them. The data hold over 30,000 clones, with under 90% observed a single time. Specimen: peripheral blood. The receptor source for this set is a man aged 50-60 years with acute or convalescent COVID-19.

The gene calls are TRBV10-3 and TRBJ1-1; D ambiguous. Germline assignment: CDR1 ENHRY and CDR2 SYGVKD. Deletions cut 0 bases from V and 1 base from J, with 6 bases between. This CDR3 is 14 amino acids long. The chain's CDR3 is CAISESPGNTEAFF. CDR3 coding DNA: TGTGCCATCAGTGAGTCTCCAGGGAACACTGAAGCTTTCTTT.

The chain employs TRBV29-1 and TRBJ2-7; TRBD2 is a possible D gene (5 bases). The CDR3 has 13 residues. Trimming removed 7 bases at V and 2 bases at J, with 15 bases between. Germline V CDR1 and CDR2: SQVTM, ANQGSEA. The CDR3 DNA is TGCAGCGCGGAATCCGGGGTTCCCTACGAGCAGTACTTC. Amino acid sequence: CSAESGVPYEQYF.

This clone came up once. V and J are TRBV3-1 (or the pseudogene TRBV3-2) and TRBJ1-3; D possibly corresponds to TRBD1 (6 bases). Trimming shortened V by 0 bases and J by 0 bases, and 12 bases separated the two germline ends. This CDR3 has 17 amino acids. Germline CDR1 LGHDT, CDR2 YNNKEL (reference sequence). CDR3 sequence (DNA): TGTGCCAGCAGCCAAGATCGGGGACACGTCTCTGGAAACACCATATATTTT. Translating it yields CASSQDRGHVSGNTIYF.

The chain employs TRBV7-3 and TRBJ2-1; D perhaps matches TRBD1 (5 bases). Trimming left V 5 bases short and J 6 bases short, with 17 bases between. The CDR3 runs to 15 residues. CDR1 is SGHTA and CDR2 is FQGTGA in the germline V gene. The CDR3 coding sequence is TGTGCCAGCAGCCGAACGGCAGGGAAGGGCAATGAGCAGTTCTTC. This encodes CASSRTAGKGNEQFF.

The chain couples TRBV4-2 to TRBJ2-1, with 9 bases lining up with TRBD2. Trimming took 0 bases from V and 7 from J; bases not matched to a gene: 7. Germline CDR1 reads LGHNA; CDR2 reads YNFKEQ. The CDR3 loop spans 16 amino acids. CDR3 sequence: CASSQEGIAGANEQFF. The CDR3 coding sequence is TGTGCCAGCAGCCAAGAAGGAATAGCGGGGGCTAATGAGCAGTTCTTC.

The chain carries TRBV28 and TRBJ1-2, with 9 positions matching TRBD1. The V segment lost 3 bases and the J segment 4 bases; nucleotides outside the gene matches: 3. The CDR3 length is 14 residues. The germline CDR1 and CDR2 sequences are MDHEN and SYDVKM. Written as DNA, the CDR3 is TGTGCCAGCAGTTTGGACAGGGGCTTCTATGGCTACACCTTC. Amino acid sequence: CASSLDRGFYGYTF.

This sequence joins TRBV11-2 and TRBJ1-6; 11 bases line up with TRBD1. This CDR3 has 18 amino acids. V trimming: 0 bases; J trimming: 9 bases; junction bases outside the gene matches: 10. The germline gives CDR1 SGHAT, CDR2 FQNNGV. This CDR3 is CASSLDPLGQGVGSPLHF. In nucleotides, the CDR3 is TGTGCCAGCAGCTTAGATCCCCTGGGACAGGGGGTGGGTTCACCCCTCCACTTT.

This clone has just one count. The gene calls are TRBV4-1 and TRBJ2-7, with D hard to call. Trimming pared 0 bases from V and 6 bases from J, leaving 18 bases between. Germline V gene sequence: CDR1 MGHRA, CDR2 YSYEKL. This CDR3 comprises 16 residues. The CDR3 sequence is CASSQEITPLLREQYF. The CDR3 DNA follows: TGCGCCAGCAGCCAAGAAATCACCCCTCTCCTACGCGAGCAGTACTTC.

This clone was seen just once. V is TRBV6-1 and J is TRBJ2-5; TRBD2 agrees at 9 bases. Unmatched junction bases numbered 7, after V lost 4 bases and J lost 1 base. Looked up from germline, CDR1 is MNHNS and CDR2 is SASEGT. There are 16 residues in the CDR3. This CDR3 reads CASSAGTSNFQETQYF. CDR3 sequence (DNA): TGTGCCAGCAGTGCCGGGACTAGCAACTTCCAAGAGACCCAGTACTTC.

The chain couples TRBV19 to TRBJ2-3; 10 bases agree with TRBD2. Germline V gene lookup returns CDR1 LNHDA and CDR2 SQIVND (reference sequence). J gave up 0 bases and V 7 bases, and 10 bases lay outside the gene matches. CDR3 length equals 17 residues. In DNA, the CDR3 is TGTGCCAGTAAGGCAGTAGCGGGGGGTAAAAGCACAGATACGCAGTATTTT. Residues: CASKAVAGGKSTDTQYF.

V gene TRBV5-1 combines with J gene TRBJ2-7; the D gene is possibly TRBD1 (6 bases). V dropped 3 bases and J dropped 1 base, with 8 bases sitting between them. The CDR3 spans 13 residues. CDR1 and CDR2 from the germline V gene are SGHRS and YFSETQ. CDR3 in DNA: TGCGCCAGCAGCTCAACAGGGTCCTACGAGCAGTACTTC. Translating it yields CASSSTGSYEQYF. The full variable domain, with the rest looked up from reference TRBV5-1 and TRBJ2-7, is KAGVTQTPRYLIKTRGQQVTLSCSPISGHRSVSWYQQTPGQGLQFLFEYFSETQRNKGNFPGRFSGRQFSNSRSEMNVSTLELGDSALYLCASSSTGSYEQYFGPGTRLTVT.

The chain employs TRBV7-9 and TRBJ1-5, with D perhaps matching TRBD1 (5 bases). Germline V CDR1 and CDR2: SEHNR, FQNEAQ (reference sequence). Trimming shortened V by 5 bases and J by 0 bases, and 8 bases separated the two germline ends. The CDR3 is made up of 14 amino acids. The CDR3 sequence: CASSDSDSNQPQHF. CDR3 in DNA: TGTGCCAGCAGCGACAGCGATAGCAATCAGCCCCAGCATTTT.

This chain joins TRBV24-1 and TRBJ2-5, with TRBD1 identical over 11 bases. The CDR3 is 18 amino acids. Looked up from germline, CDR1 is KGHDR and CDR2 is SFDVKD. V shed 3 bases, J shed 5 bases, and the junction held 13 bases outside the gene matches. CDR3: CATSDAGGTGGYMETQYF. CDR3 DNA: TGTGCCACCAGTGATGCAGGGGGGACAGGGGGGTATATGGAGACCCAGTACTTC.

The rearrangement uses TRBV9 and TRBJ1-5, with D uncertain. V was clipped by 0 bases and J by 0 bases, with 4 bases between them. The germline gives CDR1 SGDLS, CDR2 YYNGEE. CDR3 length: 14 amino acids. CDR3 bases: TGTGCCAGCAGCGTAGGTCTTAGCAATCAGCCCCAGCATTTT. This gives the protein CASSVGLSNQPQHF.

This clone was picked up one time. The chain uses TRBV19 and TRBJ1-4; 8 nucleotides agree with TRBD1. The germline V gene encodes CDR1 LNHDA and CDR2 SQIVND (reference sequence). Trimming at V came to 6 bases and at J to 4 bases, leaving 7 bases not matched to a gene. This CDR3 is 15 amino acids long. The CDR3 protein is CASRPTGDYNEKLFF. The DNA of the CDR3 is TGTGCCAGTAGGCCGACAGGGGACTATAATGAAAAACTGTTTTTT.

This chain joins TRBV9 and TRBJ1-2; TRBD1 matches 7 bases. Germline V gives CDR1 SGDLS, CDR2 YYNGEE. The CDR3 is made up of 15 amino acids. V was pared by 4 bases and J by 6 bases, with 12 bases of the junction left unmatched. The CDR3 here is CASSPRQGQLDGYTF. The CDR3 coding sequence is TGTGCCAGCAGCCCACGACAGGGCCAATTGGATGGCTACACCTTC.

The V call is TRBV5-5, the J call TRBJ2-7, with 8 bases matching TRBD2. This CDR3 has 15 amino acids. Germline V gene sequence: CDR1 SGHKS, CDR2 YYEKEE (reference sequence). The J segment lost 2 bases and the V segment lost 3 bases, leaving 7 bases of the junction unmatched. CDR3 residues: CASSSRTSPTYEQYF. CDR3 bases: TGTGCCAGCAGCTCGAGGACTAGCCCGACCTACGAGCAGTACTTC.

The DNA for the CDR3 is TGTGCCAGCAGCCTACCCGGGACACACACTGAAGCTTTCTTT. This codes for CASSLPGTHTEAFF. The chain is built from TRBV6-5 and TRBJ1-1; D is perhaps TRBD1 (6 bases). Trimming shortened V by 6 bases and J by 3 bases, and 14 bases separated the two germline ends. CDR3 length: 14 residues. Germline CDR1 MNHEY, CDR2 SVGAGI.

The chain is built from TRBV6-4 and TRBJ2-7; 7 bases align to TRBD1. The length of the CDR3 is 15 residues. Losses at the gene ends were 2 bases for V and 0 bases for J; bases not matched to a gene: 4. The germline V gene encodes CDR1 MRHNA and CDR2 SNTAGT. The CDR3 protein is CASSDRTGASYEQYF. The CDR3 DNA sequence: TGTGCCAGCAGTGACCGGACAGGTGCCTCCTACGAGCAGTACTTC.

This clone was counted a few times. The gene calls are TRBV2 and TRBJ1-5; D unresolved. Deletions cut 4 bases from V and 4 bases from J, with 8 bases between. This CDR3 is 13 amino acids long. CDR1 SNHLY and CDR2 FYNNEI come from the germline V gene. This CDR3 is CASSGDINQPQHF. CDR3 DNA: TGTGCCAGCAGTGGTGACATAAATCAGCCCCAGCATTTT. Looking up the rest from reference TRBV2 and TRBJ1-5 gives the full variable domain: EPEVTQTPSHQVTQMGQEVILRCVPISNHLYFYWYRQILGQKVEFLVSFYNNEISEKSEIFDDQFSVERPDGSNFTLKIRSTKLEDSAMYFCASSGDINQPQHFGDGTRLSIL.

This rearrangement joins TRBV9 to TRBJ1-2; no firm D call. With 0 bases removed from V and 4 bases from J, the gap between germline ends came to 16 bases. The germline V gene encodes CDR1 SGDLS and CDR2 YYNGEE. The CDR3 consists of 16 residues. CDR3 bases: TGTGCCAGCAGCGTAGGAGCAGACTCCTCGCCCTATGGCTACACCTTC. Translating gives CASSVGADSSPYGYTF.

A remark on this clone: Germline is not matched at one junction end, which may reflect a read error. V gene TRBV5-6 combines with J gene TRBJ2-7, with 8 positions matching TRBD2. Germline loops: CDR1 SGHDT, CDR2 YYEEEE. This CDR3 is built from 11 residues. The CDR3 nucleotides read TGTGCCAGCAGCACGGGGGGGGCTGTAGACTTC. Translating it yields CASSTGGAVDF.

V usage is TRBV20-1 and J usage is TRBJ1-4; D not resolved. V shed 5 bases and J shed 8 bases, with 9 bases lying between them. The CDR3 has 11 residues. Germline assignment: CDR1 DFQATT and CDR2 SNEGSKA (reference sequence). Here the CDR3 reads CSASLREKLFF. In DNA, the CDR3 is TGCAGTGCTTCGCTTCGGGAAAAACTGTTTTTT.